Presented here are 5 T cell receptor beta chains from one specimen sequenced in a study of cytomegalovirus exposure and HLA in healthy donors. Vbeta (60) and Jbeta (13) primers were used in the PCR. Sequenced by immunoSEQ multiplex PCR; TCRdb stores in-frame clones only, minus some. The sample yields about 170,000 clones, more than 75% seen once. Sample: PBMCs. The receptors come from a man under 40 in good health and CMV-seropositive.

This chain connects TRBV6-1 to TRBJ1-1; the D is unclear. Between the trimmed V and J ends, which lost 4 bases and 3 bases, there was a span of 15 bases. Germline CDR1 reads MNHNS; CDR2 reads SASEGT. The CDR3 is 15 amino acids. This chain's CDR3 is CASSALGWGDTEAFF. DNA of the CDR3: TGTGCCAGCAGTGCACTAGGGTGGGGAGACACTGAAGCTTTCTTT.

The chain employs TRBV19 and TRBJ2-3; D possibly corresponds to TRBD2 (6 bases). Per germline, CDR1 LNHDA and CDR2 SQIVND (reference sequence). CDR3 length: 16 amino acids. The V end was cut by 4 bases, the J end by 6 bases, with 20 bases between. CDR3 bases: TGTGCCAGTAGTACTTCCGGAAGGGACGGGAGCGATACGCAGTATTTT. This gives the protein CASSTSGRDGSDTQYF.

Remarks on this clone: At one end the junction does not follow the germline gene, possibly because of a read error. The chain combines TRBV27 with TRBJ2-6; a possible D gene is TRBD2 (7 bases). The CDR3 loop spans 16 amino acids. Germline-derived CDR1 and CDR2 are MNHEY and SMNVEV (reference sequence). The CDR3: CASSTAGEAGANVLPF. CDR3 DNA sequence: TGTGCCAGCAGCACCGCGGGAGAAGCAGGGGCCAACGTCCTGCCTTTC.

Notes on this clone: The sample carries other DNA sequences with the same CDR3. The V call is TRBV15, the J call TRBJ1-1, with D maybe TRBD1 (6 bases). The CDR3 is 13 amino acids. The V end lost 3 bases, the J end lost 4 bases, and 9 bases lay between the germline ends. CDR1 is LNHNV and CDR2 is YYDKDF in the germline V gene (reference sequence). The CDR3 DNA reads TGTGCCACCAGCAGGAGGGGGGGCACTGAAGCTTTCTTT. Amino acid sequence: CATSRRGGTEAFF.

This chain connects TRBV5-1 to TRBJ1-2; D remains ambiguous. From germline, CDR1 is SGHRS and CDR2 YFSETQ. V lost 1 base and J 4 bases, leaving 5 bases between the germline ends. The CDR3 contains 12 residues. CDR3 DNA: TGCGCCAGCAGCTTGAGCGGCTATGGCTACACCTTC. Translation: CASSLSGYGYTF. Based on the CDR3 plus reference TRBV5-1 and TRBJ1-2, the full variable domain is KAGVTQTPRYLIKTRGQQVTLSCSPISGHRSVSWYQQTPGQGLQFLFEYFSETQRNKGNFPGRFSGRQFSNSRSEMNVSTLELGDSALYLCASSLSGYGYTFGSGTRLTVV.